This TCR beta chain was retrieved from a study of blood T cell repertoires in COVID-19. Across the study: The United States, Italy and Spain provided the acute and convalescent COVID-19 samples.

Authors' analysis steps: From reference gene primer amplification, estimates of nucleated cell counts were derived. Sequencing used immunoSEQ multiplex PCR; TCRdb keeps in-frame clones, though not all of them. D and trimming were read from the DNA, whereas the V and J calls and clone size are those reported in that table. The sample has fewer than 80,000 clones, roughly 90% seen once. Germline V gene sequence: CDR1 WNHNN, CDR2 SYGVQD (reference sequence). This CDR3 region has 15 residues. V lost 5 bases to trimming and J lost 8 bases, with 19 bases between them. The receptor's source is a human donor in a cohort sampled during active COVID-19. This chain connects TRBV10-1 to TRBJ1-5; D is possibly TRBD1 (6 bases). The sample taken for sequencing was peripheral blood. The CDR3 loop is CASSTNRDTWEPQHF. DNA of the CDR3: TGCGCCAGCAGTACCAATCGGGACACTTGGGAGCCCCAGCATTTT.